This T cell receptor (beta chain) derives from a study of blood T cell repertoires in COVID-19. In germline, CDR1 is LGHDT, CDR2 YNNKEL (reference sequence). The CDR3 sequence is 15 residues long. The V end lost 1 base, the J end lost 3 bases, and 13 bases lay between the germline ends. Per the original data handling: How many nucleated cells were present was estimated from reference gene primer amplification. The protocol was immunoSEQ multiplex PCR, while the TCRdb copy is restricted to in-frame clones and leaves out a portion. The V and J calls and clone size were taken over from that table, and D and trimming were inferred from the DNA. Found here are 110,000 or so clones, 81% of them singletons; the top ten hold approximately 1.5%.

The chain couples TRBV3-1 (or the pseudogene TRBV3-2) to TRBJ2-7, with D possibly matching TRBD1 (5 bases). Sequencing input: peripheral blood. The receptor's source is a middle-aged man with acute or convalescent COVID-19. CDR3 nucleotide sequence: TGTGCCAGCAGCCAAGTACCGGACATGCTCTACGAGCAGTACTTC. Translating it yields CASSQVPDMLYEQYF.